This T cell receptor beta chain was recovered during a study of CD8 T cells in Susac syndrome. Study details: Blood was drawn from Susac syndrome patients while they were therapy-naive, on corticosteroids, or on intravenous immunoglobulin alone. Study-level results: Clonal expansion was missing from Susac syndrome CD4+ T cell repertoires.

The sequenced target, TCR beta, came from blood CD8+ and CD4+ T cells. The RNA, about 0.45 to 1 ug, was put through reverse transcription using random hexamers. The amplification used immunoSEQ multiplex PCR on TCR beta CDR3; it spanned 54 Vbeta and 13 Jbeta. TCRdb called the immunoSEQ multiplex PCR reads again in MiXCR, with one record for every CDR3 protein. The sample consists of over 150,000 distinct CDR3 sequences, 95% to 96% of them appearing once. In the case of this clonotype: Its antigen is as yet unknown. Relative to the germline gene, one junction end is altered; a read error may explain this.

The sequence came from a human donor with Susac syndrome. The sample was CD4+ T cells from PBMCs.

CDR3 amino acids: CATSDPNEGDTRF. In DNA form, the CDR3 reads TGTGCCACCAGTGACCCGAACGAGGGGGACACCCGATTC. This chain joins TRBV24-1 and TRBJ1-2; weak D call: TRBD1 (6 bases). Looked up from germline, CDR1 is KGHDR and CDR2 is SFDVKD. The CDR3 sequence is 13 residues long.